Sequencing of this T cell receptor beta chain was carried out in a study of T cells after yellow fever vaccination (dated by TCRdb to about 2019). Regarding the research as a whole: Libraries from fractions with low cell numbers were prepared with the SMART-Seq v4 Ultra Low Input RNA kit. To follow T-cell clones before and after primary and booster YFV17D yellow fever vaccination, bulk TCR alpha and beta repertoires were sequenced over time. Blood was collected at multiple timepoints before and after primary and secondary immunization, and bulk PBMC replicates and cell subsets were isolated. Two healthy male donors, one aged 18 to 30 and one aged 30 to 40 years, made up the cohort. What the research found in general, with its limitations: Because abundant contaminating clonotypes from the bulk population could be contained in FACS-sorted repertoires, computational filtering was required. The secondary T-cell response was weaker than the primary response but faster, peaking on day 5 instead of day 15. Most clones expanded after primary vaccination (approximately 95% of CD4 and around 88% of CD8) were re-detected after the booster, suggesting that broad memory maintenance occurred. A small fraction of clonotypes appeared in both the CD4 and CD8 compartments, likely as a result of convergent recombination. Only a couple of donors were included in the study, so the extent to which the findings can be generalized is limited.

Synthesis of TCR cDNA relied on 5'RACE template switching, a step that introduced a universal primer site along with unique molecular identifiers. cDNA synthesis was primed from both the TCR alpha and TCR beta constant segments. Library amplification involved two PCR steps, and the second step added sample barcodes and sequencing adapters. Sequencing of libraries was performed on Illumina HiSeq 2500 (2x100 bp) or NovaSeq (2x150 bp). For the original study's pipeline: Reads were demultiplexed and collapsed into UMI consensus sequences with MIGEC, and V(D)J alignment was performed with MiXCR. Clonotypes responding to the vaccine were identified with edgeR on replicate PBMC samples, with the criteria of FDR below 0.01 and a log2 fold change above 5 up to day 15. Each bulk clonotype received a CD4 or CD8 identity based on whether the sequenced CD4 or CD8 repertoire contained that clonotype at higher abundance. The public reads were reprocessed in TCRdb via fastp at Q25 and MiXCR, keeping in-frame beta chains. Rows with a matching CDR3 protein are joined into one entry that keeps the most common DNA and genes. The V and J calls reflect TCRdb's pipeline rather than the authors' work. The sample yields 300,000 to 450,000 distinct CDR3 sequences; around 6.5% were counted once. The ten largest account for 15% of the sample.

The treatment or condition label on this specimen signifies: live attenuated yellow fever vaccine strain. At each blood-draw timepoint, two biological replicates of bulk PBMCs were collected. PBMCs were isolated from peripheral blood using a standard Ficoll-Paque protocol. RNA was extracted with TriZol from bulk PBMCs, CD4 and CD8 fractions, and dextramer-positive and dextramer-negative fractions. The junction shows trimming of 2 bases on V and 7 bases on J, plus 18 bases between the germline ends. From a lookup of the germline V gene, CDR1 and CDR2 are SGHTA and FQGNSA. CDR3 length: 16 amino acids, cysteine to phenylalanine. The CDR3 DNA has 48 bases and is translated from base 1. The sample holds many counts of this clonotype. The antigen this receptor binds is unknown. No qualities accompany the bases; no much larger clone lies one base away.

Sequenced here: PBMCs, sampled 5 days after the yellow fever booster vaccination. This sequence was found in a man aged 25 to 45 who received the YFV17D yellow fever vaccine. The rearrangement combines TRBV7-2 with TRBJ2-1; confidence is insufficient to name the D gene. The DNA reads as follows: TGTGCCAGCAGCTTACAGCTGGCGAACGCAGGAAATGAGCAGTTCTTC. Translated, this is CASSLQLANAGNEQFF.